A single sample is the source of the 2 T cell receptor beta chains below, sequenced in a study of T cell repertoires in cytomegalovirus infection. Via MiXCR, TCRdb re-called the reads, giving one row per CDR3 protein. The data show approximately 1,000,000 distinct CDR3 sequences, less than 35% seen once. These receptors have no identified antigens. Sequences were derived from cultured CD8+ T cells from PBMCs, sampled from culture after CMV antigen stimulation. The source of these receptors is a human donor in good health (CMV status not recorded). Some clones in this sample may be carry-over from other donors' samples.

This clonotype was recorded many times. The CDR3: CASSPVLGTQYF. The CDR3 nucleotides read TGTGCCAGCAGTCCCGTGCTTGGGACCCAGTACTTC. This chain uses TRBV6-1 with TRBJ2-5; D not certain. Trimming stripped 5 bases from V and 7 bases from J, with 11 bases between. This CDR3 has 12 amino acids. Germline V gene lookup returns CDR1 MNHNS and CDR2 SASEGT.

This clonotype was recorded at least ten times. J is TRBJ1-5 and V is TRBV12-3 or TRBV12-4, with D perhaps TRBD1 (5 bases). CDR3 length equals 14 residues. V lost 8 bases and J lost 3, with 14 bases in between. For the CDR3, the DNA is TGTGCCAGCTTGATATCGGGGGTCAATCAGCCCCAGCATTTT. Translated: CASLISGVNQPQHF.